This T cell receptor beta chain is from a study of T cell changes during pregnancy in multiple sclerosis. Germline CDR1 MGHRA, CDR2 YSYEKL. The CDR3 loop spans 14 amino acids. Trimming removed 1 base at V and 4 bases at J, with 10 bases between. The repertoire was sequenced with immunoSEQ multiplex PCR; TCRdb's copy has only in-frame clones and lacks some. The data show tens of thousands of clones, more than 80% seen once. This clonotype was obtained from a female donor with multiple sclerosis, enrolled in a pregnancy study. The source was CD4+ T cells from peripheral blood mononuclear cells, collected in the third trimester of pregnancy. V usage is TRBV4-1 and J usage is TRBJ1-2; possibly TRBD1 for D (5 bases). In DNA, the CDR3 is TGCGCCAGCAGCCAAGCCTTGACAGTCTATGGCTACACCTTC. The encoded protein is CASSQALTVYGYTF.